The 10 T cell receptor beta chains below were found in one sample sequenced in a study of blood T cell repertoires in COVID-19. Profiled with immunoSEQ multiplex PCR; TCRdb holds only in-frame clones, not every one. The sample has about 110,000 clones, 80% to 90% seen once. The source material was peripheral blood. These receptors originate from an elderly woman with active or convalescent COVID-19.

The chain is built from TRBV5-6 and TRBJ2-2, with 9 bases identical to TRBD1. Trimming cost V 5 bases and J 4 bases; bases outside gene matches: 6. CDR1 SGHDT and CDR2 YYEEEE come from the germline V gene. The CDR3 runs to 15 residues. CDR3 amino acids: CASRRTGEGTGELFF. CDR3 DNA sequence: TGTGCCAGCAGGCGGACAGGGGAAGGCACCGGGGAGCTGTTTTTT.

The chain has TRBV21-1 and TRBJ2-1; TRBD2, the table's D call, lacks a check against the DNA. TRBV21-1 represents a pseudogene. The CDR3 is 15 amino acids. The CDR3 sequence is CASSQSDCPYNEQFF. CDR3 bases: TGTGCCAGCAGCCAATCGGACTGCCCCTACAATGAGCAGTTCTTC.

V and J are TRBV23-1 and TRBJ2-6, with no clear D. TRBV23-1 is placed among ORFs of uncertain function. Trimming pared 9 bases from V and 0 bases from J, leaving 9 bases between. The CDR3 totals 14 residues. This CDR3 reads CASDDISGANVLTF. CDR3 in DNA: TGCGCCAGTGACGACATCTCTGGGGCCAACGTCCTGACTTTC.

The CDR3 region has the DNA TGTGCCAGCAGCCATGTCGCTGGCGGGAGGGCCTACAATGAGCAGTTCTTC. Its protein product is CASSHVAGGRAYNEQFF. The chain employs TRBV7-2 and TRBJ2-1; TRBD2 matches 9 bases. Germline CDR1 and CDR2: SGHTA and FQGNSA. With 5 bases clipped from V and 2 bases from J, the junction kept 10 bases outside the gene matches. The CDR3 has 17 amino acids.

This clone was found a few times. The V call is TRBV6-5, the J call TRBJ1-5; D is possibly TRBD1 (5 bases). From germline, CDR1 is MNHEY and CDR2 SVGAGI. This CDR3 is 15 amino acids long. The V and J ends lost 6 bases and 1 base respectively, with 13 bases between them. The CDR3 is CASRFRRGSNQPQHF. The CDR3 DNA reads TGTGCCAGCAGATTCCGCCGGGGGAGCAATCAGCCCCAGCATTTT.

The chain employs TRBV19 and TRBJ1-1, with D perhaps matching TRBD1 (5 bases). The CDR3 consists of 13 residues. Deletions cut 6 bases from V and 5 bases from J, with 13 bases between. Germline CDR1 is LNHDA and CDR2 is SQIVND (reference sequence). The CDR3 protein is CASRNHGGTEAFF. In nucleotides, the CDR3 is TGTGCCAGTAGGAACCACGGGGGTACTGAAGCTTTCTTT.

This rearrangement joins TRBV19 to TRBJ2-3; D might be TRBD1 (5 bases). Trimming removed 1 base from V and 2 bases from J, with 13 bases in between. Per the germline V gene, CDR1 is LNHDA and CDR2 is SQIVND (reference sequence). The CDR3 runs 16 residues. The CDR3 nucleotides are TGTGCCAGTAGTATAGTAGGGGTGGCAGCCACAGATACGCAGTATTTT. Translated, it gives CASSIVGVAATDTQYF.

J is TRBJ2-3 and V is TRBV4-2; D is undetermined. V gave up 3 bases and J gave up 4 bases, with 5 bases separating them. CDR1 is LGHNA, CDR2 YNFKEQ, per germline. This CDR3 contains 12 residues. The CDR3 DNA reads TGTGCCAGCAGCCAGTCCGCAGATACGCAGTATTTT. It codes for CASSQSADTQYF.

The chain is built from TRBV10-3 and TRBJ1-5; 9 nucleotides match TRBD1. This CDR3 comprises 18 residues. Trimming took 0 bases from V and 3 from J; bases not matched to a gene: 9. Germline V gives CDR1 ENHRY, CDR2 SYGVKD. The CDR3 loop is CAISESGPGQGTNQPQHF. The CDR3, as DNA: TGTGCCATCAGTGAGTCAGGTCCGGGACAGGGTACCAATCAGCCCCAGCATTTT.

The chain combines TRBV18 with TRBJ2-1, with 9 bases fitting TRBD2. Trimming removed 6 bases from V and 7 bases from J; junction bases left unmatched: 7. Germline-derived CDR1 and CDR2 are KGHSH and LQKENI. This CDR3 comprises 14 residues. CDR3 in DNA: TGTGCCAGCTCTAGCGGGAGTGTAGTAAATGAGCAGTTCTTC. Protein: CASSSGSVVNEQFF.